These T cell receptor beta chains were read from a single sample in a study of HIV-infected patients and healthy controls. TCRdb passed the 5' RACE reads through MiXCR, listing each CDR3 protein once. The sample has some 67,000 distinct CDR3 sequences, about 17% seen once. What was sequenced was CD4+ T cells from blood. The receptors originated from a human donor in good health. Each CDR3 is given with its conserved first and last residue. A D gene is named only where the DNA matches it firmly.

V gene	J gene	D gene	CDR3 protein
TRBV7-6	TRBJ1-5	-	CASSQQGRNQPQHF
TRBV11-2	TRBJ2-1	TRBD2	CASSLSAGGQFF
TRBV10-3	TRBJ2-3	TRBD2	CAISPAGGHGDTQYF
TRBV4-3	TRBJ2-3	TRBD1	CASSPRTGSDTQYF
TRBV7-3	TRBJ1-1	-	CASKSQWGTEAFF
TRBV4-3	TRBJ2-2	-	CASKGFRFTGELFF
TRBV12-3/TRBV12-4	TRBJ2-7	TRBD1	CASSTRGHYEQYF
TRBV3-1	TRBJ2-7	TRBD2	CASSQDPVLASGAYEQYF
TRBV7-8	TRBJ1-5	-	CASAPAVWGASQPQHF
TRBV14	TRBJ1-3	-	CASSQDTLLRGNTIYF
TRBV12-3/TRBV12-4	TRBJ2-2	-	CASTEGAGGGTGELFF
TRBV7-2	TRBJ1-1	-	CASSSTGHLIGEAFF
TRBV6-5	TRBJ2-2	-	CASTANPTTGELFF
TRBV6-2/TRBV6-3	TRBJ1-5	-	CASSSTGRQPQHF
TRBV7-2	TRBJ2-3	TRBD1	CASSLMRGPGGTDTQYF
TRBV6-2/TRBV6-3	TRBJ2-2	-	CASSKLYTGELFF
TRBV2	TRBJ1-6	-	CARRGGHNSPLHF
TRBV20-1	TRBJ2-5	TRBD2	CSAGSSGGVWETQYF
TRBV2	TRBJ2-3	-	CASRVLVAGTQYF
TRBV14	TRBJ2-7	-	CASSRQGAEQYF
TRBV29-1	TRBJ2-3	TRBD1	CTYLNKTGSSTDTQYF
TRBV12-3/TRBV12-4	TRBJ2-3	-	CASSLGLGADTQYF
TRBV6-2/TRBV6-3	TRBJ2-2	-	CASSYGYSTGELFF
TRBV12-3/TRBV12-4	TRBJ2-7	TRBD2	CASSLVLSGIAYEQYF
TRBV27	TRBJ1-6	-	CASSLGLGYNSPLHF
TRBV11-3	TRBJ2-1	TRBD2	CASATTSLARSGEQFF
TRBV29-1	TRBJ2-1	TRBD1	CSVETTGQFYNEQFF
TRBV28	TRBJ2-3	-	CASRWTATDTQYF
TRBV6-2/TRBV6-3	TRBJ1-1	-	CASRKLNTEAFF
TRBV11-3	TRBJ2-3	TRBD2	CASSPGTSGGAFTDTQYF
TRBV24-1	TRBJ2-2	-	CATSDLGGELFF
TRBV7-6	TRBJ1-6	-	CASSTLVGTNSPLHF
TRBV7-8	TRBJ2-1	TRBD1	CASSLGYRGRGDNEQFF
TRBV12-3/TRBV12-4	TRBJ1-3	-	CASSTSRSGAGNTIYF
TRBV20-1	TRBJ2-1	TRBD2	CSASFGLAGGGNEQFF
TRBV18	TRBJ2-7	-	CASSPLQGYEQYF
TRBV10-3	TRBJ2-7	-	CAISESEAGSSYEQYF
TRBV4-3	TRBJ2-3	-	CASTPAYESLRTDTQYF
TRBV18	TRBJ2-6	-	CASSLIGANVLTF
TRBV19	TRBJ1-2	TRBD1	CASSRGTGGPLGGYTF
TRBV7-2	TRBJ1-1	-	CASSSDRSLTEAFF
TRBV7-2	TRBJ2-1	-	CASSGLGVEQFF
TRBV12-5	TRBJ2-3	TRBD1	CASGSPSGQGIDTQYF
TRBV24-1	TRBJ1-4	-	CATSDAGANEKLFF
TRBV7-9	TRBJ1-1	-	CASSQDPVGTEAFF
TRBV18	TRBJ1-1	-	CASSPIAGENTEAFF
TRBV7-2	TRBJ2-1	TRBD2	CASSLGELAGEVDEQFF
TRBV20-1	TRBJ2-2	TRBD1	CSAPGTGTGSTGELFF
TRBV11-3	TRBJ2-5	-	CASTSPGLGTQYF
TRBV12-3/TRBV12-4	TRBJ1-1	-	CASSSLQNTEAFF
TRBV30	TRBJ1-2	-	CAWSPQMDYGYTF
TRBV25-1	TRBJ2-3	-	CASSATLRRDTQYF
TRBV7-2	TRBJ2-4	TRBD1	CASSPDRAPKNIQYF
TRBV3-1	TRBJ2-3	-	CASSQDKATDTQYF
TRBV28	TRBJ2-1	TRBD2	CASSLSLLAGAYNEQFF
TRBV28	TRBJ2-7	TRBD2	CASRDRGLAVKQYF
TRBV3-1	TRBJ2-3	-	CASSPRFRDSRGTDTQYF